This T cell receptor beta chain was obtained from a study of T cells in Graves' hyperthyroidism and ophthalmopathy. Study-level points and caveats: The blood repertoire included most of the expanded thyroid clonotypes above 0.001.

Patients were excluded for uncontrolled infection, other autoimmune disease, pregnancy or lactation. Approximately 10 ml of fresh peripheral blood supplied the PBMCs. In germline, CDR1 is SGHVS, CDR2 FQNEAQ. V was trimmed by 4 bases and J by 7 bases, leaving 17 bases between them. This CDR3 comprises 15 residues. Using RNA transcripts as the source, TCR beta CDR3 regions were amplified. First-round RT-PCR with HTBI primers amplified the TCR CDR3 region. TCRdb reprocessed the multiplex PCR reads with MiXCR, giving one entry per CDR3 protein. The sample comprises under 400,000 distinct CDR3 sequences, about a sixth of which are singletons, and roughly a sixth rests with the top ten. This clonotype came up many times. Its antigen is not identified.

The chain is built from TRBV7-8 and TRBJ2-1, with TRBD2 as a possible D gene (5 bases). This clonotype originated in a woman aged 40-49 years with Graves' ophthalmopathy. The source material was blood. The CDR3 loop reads CASSSDSGSGNEQFF. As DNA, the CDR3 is TGTGCCAGCAGCTCGGACTCTGGATCGGGGAATGAGCAGTTCTTC.